The 22 T cell receptor beta chains given below trace back to one sample, sequenced in a study of monozygotic twins with inflammatory bowel disease (dated by TCRdb to between 2018 and 2020). Receptors were amplified or captured by 5' RACE. These reads were obtained on an Illumina HiSeq 2500. After the reads were reprocessed by TCRdb, one entry was made per CDR3 protein sequence, with no DNA. This sample's records show 110,000 or so distinct CDR3 sequences. Around 12% of the sample belongs to the ten largest clones. Input material: blood. These receptors all stem from a human donor with ulcerative colitis or Crohn's disease, or a healthy co-twin of an affected twin (not recorded which).

The chain has TRBV12-3 or TRBV12-4 and TRBJ1-1; no DNA is available, so the TRBD1 call from TCRdb remains unchecked. The CDR3 contains 13 residues. The CDR3 is CASSFDATDEAFF.

This chain links TRBV6-1 with TRBJ2-1; lacking DNA, the TRBD1 call made by TCRdb goes unchecked. CDR1 is MNHNS, CDR2 SASEGT, per germline. CDR3 length equals 15 residues. This CDR3 reads CASSPGDMTYNEQFF.

This rearrangement joins TRBV20-1 to TRBJ2-2; the TCRdb call, TRBD1, lacks DNA for checking. The CDR3 runs 15 residues. Germline CDR1 DFQATT, CDR2 SNEGSKA (reference sequence). CDR3 sequence: CSASSGTGDTGELFF.

This chain connects TRBV6-1 to TRBJ2-7. Looked up from germline, CDR1 is MNHNS and CDR2 is SASEGT. This CDR3 is built from 13 residues. CDR3 protein: CASSEGLSYEQYF.

The chain recombines TRBV5-5 with TRBJ1-1; TCRdb indicates TRBD1, and absent DNA this call remains unverified. This CDR3 region has 15 residues. Germline CDR1 SGHKS, CDR2 YYEKEE (reference sequence). CDR3: CASSRGTARNTEAFF.

The genes are TRBV7-2 and TRBJ2-3; TCRdb gives TRBD1 as the D gene, but with no DNA this cannot be confirmed. Germline-derived CDR1 and CDR2 are SGHTA and FQGNSA. This CDR3 region has 15 residues. The CDR3 is CASSLIFGATDTQYF.

The V call is TRBV28, the J call TRBJ2-7; TCRdb proposes TRBD1, but this gene call is untestable without DNA. The CDR3 totals 14 residues. Germline V lookup: CDR1 MDHEN, CDR2 SYDVKM. The CDR3 reads CASSPRDKAYEQYF.

V gene TRBV6-1 combines with J gene TRBJ2-3; without DNA, the TCRdb call of TRBD2 cannot be checked. This CDR3 region has 14 residues. Germline assignment: CDR1 MNHNS and CDR2 SASEGT. This CDR3 reads CASSMDYSTDTQYF.

The chain joins TRBV6-5 to TRBJ2-2; TCRdb picks TRBD2, but there is no DNA to check that call. CDR1 is MNHEY and CDR2 is SVGAGI in the germline V gene. The CDR3 runs to 16 residues. This CDR3 reads CASSYEDGSGTGELFF.

The chain carries TRBV20-1 and TRBJ1-2. The CDR3 totals 12 residues. The germline V gene has CDR1 DFQATT and CDR2 SNEGSKA (reference sequence). The CDR3 region is CSGAYPNYGYTF.

The V call is TRBV28, the J call TRBJ1-4; TCRdb proposes TRBD1, but this gene call is untestable without DNA. The length of the CDR3 is 17 residues. Germline CDR1 and CDR2: MDHEN and SYDVKM. CDR3 region: CASSPPGEARPNEKLFF.

This chain links TRBV18 with TRBJ2-3. Germline CDR1 is KGHSH and CDR2 is LQKENI. This CDR3 is built from 12 residues. The CDR3 loop reads CASSRAGDTQYF.

The chain combines TRBV7-8 with TRBJ2-5; without DNA, the TCRdb call of TRBD1 cannot be checked. CDR1 is SGHVS, CDR2 FQNEAQ, per germline. CDR3 length equals 16 residues. The CDR3 is CASSWRGRRGGETQYF. Full variable domain (remainder filled in from reference TRBV7-8 and TRBJ2-5): GAGVSQSPRYKVAKRGQDVALRCDPISGHVSLFWYQQALGQGPEFLTYFQNEAQLDKSGLPSDRFFAERPEGSVSTLKIQRTQQEDSAVYLCASSWRGRRGGETQYFGPGTRLLVL.

The chain recombines TRBV7-8 with TRBJ1-2; without DNA, the TCRdb call of TRBD1 cannot be checked. CDR1 is SGHVS and CDR2 is FQNEAQ in the germline V gene. CDR3 length equals 16 residues. CDR3 residues: CASSFAAGVANYGYTF. The full variable domain, completed using reference TRBV7-8 and TRBJ1-2, is GAGVSQSPRYKVAKRGQDVALRCDPISGHVSLFWYQQALGQGPEFLTYFQNEAQLDKSGLPSDRFFAERPEGSVSTLKIQRTQQEDSAVYLCASSFAAGVANYGYTFGSGTRLTVV.

V and J are TRBV28 and TRBJ2-7. The CDR3 is made up of 13 amino acids. Germline V lookup: CDR1 MDHEN, CDR2 SYDVKM. This CDR3 is CASSFVHTGEQYF.

The chain carries TRBV18 and TRBJ2-3. Germline CDR1 reads KGHSH; CDR2 reads LQKENI. The CDR3 sequence is 16 residues long. CDR3 protein: CASSLLGGEATDTQYF. Full variable domain (outside the CDR3, taken from reference TRBV18 and TRBJ2-3): NAGVMQNPRHLVRRRGQEARLRCSPMKGHSHVYWYRQLPEEGLKFMVYLQKENIIDESGMPKERFSAEFPKEGPSILRIQQVVRGDSAAYFCASSLLGGEATDTQYFGPGTRLTVL.

The chain recombines TRBV6-5 with TRBJ1-2; TCRdb proposes TRBD1, but this gene call is untestable without DNA. This CDR3 comprises 12 residues. The germline V gene has CDR1 MNHEY and CDR2 SVGAGI. CDR3 residues: CASRTGVYGYTF.

This chain connects TRBV7-9 to TRBJ1-5; TCRdb returns TRBD1, unconfirmable since there is no DNA. CDR3 length: 17 amino acids. Per the germline V gene, CDR1 is SEHNR and CDR2 is FQNEAQ (reference sequence). The CDR3 region is CASSLAVGEGDNQPQHF.

The rearrangement links TRBV7-9 to TRBJ2-3. CDR3 length: 16 residues. Germline V CDR1 and CDR2: SEHNR, FQNEAQ (reference sequence). This CDR3 reads CASSSPTQPSTDTQYF.

V and J are TRBV24-1 and TRBJ2-7; the TCRdb call, TRBD1, lacks DNA for checking. Per germline, CDR1 KGHDR and CDR2 SFDVKD. The CDR3 covers 16 residues. The CDR3 loop is CATSDTGTGHSYEQYF.

The chain is built from TRBV7-6 and TRBJ1-2. The CDR3 sequence is 15 residues long. The germline V gene encodes CDR1 SGHVS and CDR2 FNYEAQ. CDR3: CASSLVAGAQYGYTF.

The chain links TRBV18 to TRBJ2-3; TCRdb lists TRBD2, though no DNA is available to test this call. The CDR3 totals 17 residues. Germline V gives CDR1 KGHSH, CDR2 LQKENI. CDR3 sequence: CASSPPGAGGRTDTQYF.